These 6 T cell receptor beta chains originate from one sample sequenced in a study of prognosis after radiotherapy for stage I lung cancer (dated by TCRdb to about 2021). Data came from an Illumina HiSeq 3000. The TCR beta CDR3 region was amplified from genomic DNA by two rounds of multiplex PCR. In the first PCR round, primers specific to each TRBV and TRBJ gene were used, and the primer sequences were filed in Chinese patent CN105087789A. The public reads were reprocessed in TCRdb via fastp at Q25 and MiXCR, keeping in-frame beta chains. CDR3 protein sequences are deduplicated, and each keeps its most common genes and DNA. For this sample the table gives about 34,000 distinct CDR3 sequences, of which less than 35% were detected only once. Jointly, the top ten make up approximately 17% of the sample. The source was PBMCs, collected before or after stereotactic body radiation therapy (not recorded which). All receptors derive from a donor of 50 years or more with non-small cell lung cancer.

This clonotype was recorded at least ten times. This chain joins TRBV5-6 and TRBJ2-5, with TRBD1 matching over 8 bases. CDR3 length equals 16 residues. Germline CDR1 is SGHDT and CDR2 is YYEEEE. V lost 1 base and J lost 3; bases outside the gene matches: 8. The CDR3: CASSLILGQGEETQYF. As DNA, the CDR3 is TGTGCCAGCAGCTTGATTCTAGGACAGGGAGAAGAGACCCAGTACTTC.

As for this clonotype: A much bigger clone sits one base away, suggesting this may be a read error. The rearrangement joins TRBV18 to TRBJ1-1; 8 bases line up with TRBD1. V gave up 2 bases and J gave up 4 bases; unmatched junction bases: 12. In germline, CDR1 is KGHSH, CDR2 LQKENI. This CDR3 has 17 residues. CDR3 in amino acids: CASSPIKQGERGTEAFF. CDR3 bases: TGTGCCAGCTCACCAATCAAACAGGGGGAGAGGGGCACTGAAGCTTTCTTT.

Notes on this clonotype: An end of the junction does not agree with germline; a read error may underlie this. The chain recombines TRBV6-2 or TRBV6-3 with TRBJ2-7, with 16 bases lining up with TRBD2. Germline CDR1 and CDR2: MNHEY and SVGEGT. The CDR3 is 21 amino acids. The chain's CDR3 is CASSYSVVGLAGGPVSYDQYF. As DNA, the CDR3 is TGTGCCAGCAGTTACTCTGTTGTGGGACTAGCGGGAGGGCCGGTATCCTACGATCAGTACTTC.

The chain combines TRBV6-1 with TRBJ2-2, with TRBD1 matching over 8 bases. This CDR3 has 16 residues. Germline CDR1 reads MNHNS; CDR2 reads SASEGT. The V and J ends lost 5 bases and 5 bases, in that order; junction bases with no gene match: 10. CDR3 region: CASSTTGQVRTGELFF. The CDR3 coding sequence is TGTGCCAGCAGTACGACGGGACAGGTTCGGACCGGGGAGCTGTTTTTT.

In its sample, this clonotype was seen many times. The rearrangement uses TRBV7-3 and TRBJ2-3; the match to TRBD2 covers 7 bases. Germline V gene lookup returns CDR1 SGHTA and CDR2 FQGTGA. The ends lost 6 bases at V and 0 bases at J; junction bases unmatched: 6. The CDR3 is 15 residues long. In DNA form, the CDR3 reads TGTGCCAGCAGTCGGCGGGGGATTAGCACAGATACGCAGTATTTT. Translated, it gives CASSRRGISTDTQYF.

This clonotype was observed many times. The chain links TRBV7-9 to TRBJ1-1; 8 bases are shared with TRBD1. CDR3 length equals 15 residues. V trimming: 0 bases; J trimming: 4 bases; junction bases outside the gene matches: 4. The germline V gene has CDR1 SEHNR and CDR2 FQNEAQ (reference sequence). CDR3 loop: CASSLARGTGTEAFF. CDR3 nucleotide sequence: TGTGCCAGCAGCTTAGCCCGCGGGACAGGCACTGAAGCTTTCTTT. Variable domain in full (rest from reference TRBV7-9 and TRBJ1-1): DTGVSQNPRHKITKRGQNVTFRCDPISEHNRLYWYRQTLGQGPEFLTYFQNEAQLEKSRLLSDRFSAERPKGSFSTLEIQRTEQGDSAMYLCASSLARGTGTEAFFGQGTRLTVV.